These 32 T cell receptor beta chains came from one sample sequenced in a study of response to subunit inactivated influenza vaccine. Each CDR3 protein is one row after TCRdb ran MiXCR on the RT-PCR reads. The sample lists more than 700,000 distinct CDR3 sequences; over 20% were seen once. The sequencing used PBMCs from blood, collected around 5 days after vaccination. All receptors derive from a man aged 45-65 years who received an inactivated influenza vaccine.

This clonotype has more than one count but fewer than ten. This chain links TRBV25-1 with TRBJ2-3; D is unresolved. Trimming took off 7 bases at V and 11 bases at J, with 13 bases between the two ends. Germline V gives CDR1 MGHDK, CDR2 SYGVNS. The CDR3 extends over 11 amino acids. In DNA, the CDR3 is TGTGCCAGCACCCTCGGCGTCTGGCAGTATTTT. It specifies CASTLGVWQYF.

This rearrangement joins TRBV4-2 to TRBJ1-6; 7 nucleotides match TRBD1. The CDR3 spans 15 residues. V shed 3 bases, J shed 7 bases, and the junction held 6 bases outside the gene matches. CDR1 and CDR2 (germline): LGHNA, YNFKEQ. The CDR3, as DNA: TGTGCCAGCAGCCAGGAACAGGGGTCCAATTCACCCCTCCACTTT. Translated, it gives CASSQEQGSNSPLHF.

The rearrangement links TRBV7-8 to TRBJ2-1, with TRBD2 matching over 12 bases. The CDR3 contains 15 residues. Germline V CDR1 and CDR2: SGHVS, FQNEAQ. J lost 9 bases, V lost 6 bases, and 9 bases had no gene match. This CDR3 is CASRGPTSGRSEQFF. DNA of the CDR3: TGTGCCAGCAGGGGACCGACTAGCGGGAGATCTGAGCAGTTCTTC. The whole variable domain, remainder taken from reference TRBV7-8 and TRBJ2-1, is GAGVSQSPRYKVAKRGQDVALRCDPISGHVSLFWYQQALGQGPEFLTYFQNEAQLDKSGLPSDRFFAERPEGSVSTLKIQRTQQEDSAVYLCASRGPTSGRSEQFFGPGTRLTVL.

This clonotype has only a few counts. The chain links TRBV5-1 to TRBJ2-1; D remains unclear. This CDR3 spans 14 amino acids. Germline CDR1 and CDR2: SGHRS and YFSETQ. The germline V and J ends were trimmed by 4 bases and 2 bases, with 10 bases remaining between them. The CDR3 sequence is CASSPYGPYNEQFF. The CDR3 nucleotides read TGCGCCAGCAGCCCCTATGGGCCCTACAATGAGCAGTTCTTC.

The chain recombines TRBV29-1 with TRBJ1-1; D unresolved. This CDR3 contains 13 residues. Germline loops: CDR1 SQVTM, CDR2 ANQGSEA. Between the trimmed V and J ends, which lost 3 bases and 2 bases, there was a span of 10 bases. The CDR3 DNA is TGCAGCGTTGAGGTCGGCCTAAACACTGAAGCTTTCTTT. Its translation is CSVEVGLNTEAFF.

This clonotype was detected only a few times. The chain links TRBV6-6 to TRBJ2-1, with D perhaps matching TRBD2 (6 bases). CDR3 length equals 12 residues. Per the germline V gene, CDR1 is MNHNY and CDR2 is SVGAGI (reference sequence). Trimming cost V 6 bases and J 10 bases, with 13 bases left between them. The CDR3 sequence: CASSPDLAEQFF. Written as DNA, the CDR3 is TGTGCCAGCAGCCCGGACCTAGCGGAGCAGTTCTTC.

This clonotype was picked up a small number of times. The gene calls are TRBV9 and TRBJ1-6; D unclear. Germline CDR1 reads SGDLS; CDR2 reads YYNGEE. CDR3 size: 14 residues. The V gene lost 0 bases and the J gene lost 6 bases, with 7 bases spanning the gap. The chain's CDR3 is CASSVGPTNSPLHF. In DNA, the CDR3 is TGTGCCAGCAGCGTAGGGCCGACTAATTCACCCCTCCACTTT.

The chain uses TRBV6-5 and TRBJ2-5; D possibly matches TRBD1 or TRBD2 (5 bases each). The CDR3 has 15 amino acids. Trimming shortened V by 2 bases and J by 2 bases, and 12 bases separated the two germline ends. Germline V gene sequence: CDR1 MNHEY, CDR2 SVGAGI. The CDR3 DNA is TGTGCCAGCAGTTACGGGGGTCCCCCTCAAGAGACCCAGTACTTC. Translating gives CASSYGGPPQETQYF.

V and J are TRBV5-1 and TRBJ1-4, with D unresolved. In germline, CDR1 is SGHRS, CDR2 YFSETQ. Between the trimmed V and J ends, which lost 4 bases and 5 bases, there was a span of 12 bases. The CDR3 contains 14 residues. The DNA for the CDR3 is TGCGCCAGCAGCATGGACGTTCCGAATGAAAAACTGTTTTTT. Translating gives CASSMDVPNEKLFF.

This clonotype was seen only a few times. The chain links TRBV5-1 to TRBJ2-2; 7 positions match TRBD1. CDR1 and CDR2 from the germline V gene are SGHRS and YFSETQ. The V segment lost 0 bases and the J segment 5 bases; nucleotides outside the gene matches: 1. The CDR3 runs 14 residues. The chain's CDR3 is CASSLVGQTGELFF. The CDR3 DNA reads TGCGCCAGCAGCTTGGTGGGACAGACCGGGGAGCTGTTTTTT.

The V call is TRBV4-1, the J call TRBJ2-3; D may be TRBD2 (5 bases). The CDR3 is 19 residues long. Germline-derived CDR1 and CDR2 are MGHRA and YSYEKL. V lost 1 base and J 2 bases, leaving 22 bases between the germline ends. CDR3 loop: CASSQVTIILDSTTDTQYF. The CDR3 DNA reads as TGCGCCAGCAGCCAAGTCACGATCATACTAGACTCAACCACAGATACGCAGTATTTT.

This clonotype was seen repeatedly, ten times or more. This chain connects TRBV27 to TRBJ2-3; D is possibly TRBD1 (6 bases). The CDR3 extends over 13 amino acids. Per the germline V gene, CDR1 is MNHEY and CDR2 is SMNVEV (reference sequence). V lost 5 bases and J 4 bases, leaving 10 bases between the germline ends. This CDR3 is CASSPQGADTQYF. The CDR3 DNA is TGTGCCAGCAGTCCACAGGGAGCAGATACGCAGTATTTT.

V gene TRBV6-2 or TRBV6-3 combines with J gene TRBJ2-7, with a possible D match to TRBD1 (6 bases). The CDR3 covers 15 residues. Germline V lookup: CDR1 MNHEY, CDR2 SVGEGT. V was trimmed by 6 bases and J by 5 bases, leaving 20 bases between them. The CDR3 spells CASSPRDTRGNEQYF. The CDR3 DNA follows: TGTGCCAGCAGCCCTAGGGACACGAGAGGGAACGAGCAGTACTTC.

The V gene is TRBV10-3, the J gene TRBJ2-1, with 10 bases matching TRBD1. CDR3 length: 13 residues. Germline V gene lookup returns CDR1 ENHRY and CDR2 SYGVKD. V was pared by 4 bases and J by 8 bases, with 2 bases of the junction left unmatched. CDR3 in DNA: TGTGCCATCAGTGGTGGGACAGGGGATGAGCAGTTCTTC. This sequence encodes CAISGGTGDEQFF.

This clonotype has only a few counts. J is TRBJ2-1 and V is TRBV4-3; TRBD1 aligns across 9 bases. The CDR3 runs 17 residues. Per germline, CDR1 LGHNA and CDR2 YSLEER. Unmatched junction bases numbered 8, after V lost 1 base and J lost 4 bases. The CDR3 sequence: CASSQVEQGADYNEQFF. CDR3 DNA sequence: TGCGCCAGCAGCCAAGTTGAACAGGGGGCCGATTACAATGAGCAGTTCTTC.

The chain employs TRBV2 and TRBJ2-5; 13 nucleotides line up with TRBD2. CDR3 size: 14 residues. Looked up from germline, CDR1 is SNHLY and CDR2 is FYNNEI. Trimming at V came to 8 bases and at J to 8 bases, leaving 8 bases not matched to a gene. This chain's CDR3 is CASRGLAGPRTQYF. The CDR3, as DNA: TGTGCCAGCCGGGGACTAGCGGGACCAAGAACCCAGTACTTC.

This clonotype was found a few times. The chain links TRBV9 to TRBJ2-4; 8 nucleotides match TRBD2. Germline trimming cut 0 bases from V and 6 bases from J; bases unmatched to any gene: 5. CDR1 is SGDLS and CDR2 is YYNGEE in the germline V gene. This CDR3 region has 15 residues. The CDR3 nucleotides read TGTGCCAGCAGCGTAGATACGGGAGGGGGAAACATTCAGTACTTC. This translates into CASSVDTGGGNIQYF.

This clonotype came up a few times. The chain links TRBV10-3 to TRBJ2-7, with D possibly being TRBD1 (6 bases). Germline V CDR1 and CDR2: ENHRY, SYGVKD. The CDR3 is 12 residues long. Trimming took 6 bases from V and 4 from J, leaving 10 bases between them. CDR3 protein: CAIRGALYEQYF. As DNA, the CDR3 is TGTGCCATCAGGGGGGCGTTATACGAGCAGTACTTC.

V and J are TRBV7-9 and TRBJ2-1, with D possibly TRBD2 on 5 matching bases. The CDR3 extends over 15 amino acids. Trimming cost V 2 bases and J 0 bases, with 8 bases left between them. CDR1 and CDR2 from the germline V gene are SEHNR and FQNEAQ (reference sequence). The CDR3 loop reads CASSLWESSYNEQFF. The CDR3 nucleotides are TGTGCCAGCAGCTTATGGGAGAGCTCCTACAATGAGCAGTTCTTC.

This clonotype was observed a handful of times. The CDR3 protein is CASSYTWSATYEQYF. CDR3 DNA: TGTGCCAGCAGTTACACTTGGTCGGCAACCTACGAGCAGTACTTC. The chain joins TRBV6-5 to TRBJ2-7, with D unclear. Per germline, CDR1 MNHEY and CDR2 SVGAGI. This CDR3 region has 15 residues. V was trimmed by 2 bases and J by 2 bases, leaving 13 bases between them.

This clonotype has more than one count but fewer than ten. This chain connects TRBV7-2 to TRBJ1-4; the match to TRBD1 covers 7 bases. V dropped 0 bases and J dropped 3; count of bases not matched to a gene: 4. Per germline, CDR1 SGHTA and CDR2 FQGNSA. CDR3 size: 16 residues. The DNA for the CDR3 is TGTGCCAGCAGCTTAGCGGTGAGGGGGCCTAATGAAAAACTGTTTTTT. Translation: CASSLAVRGPNEKLFF.

This clonotype was counted between two and nine times. The chain couples TRBV12-3 or TRBV12-4 to TRBJ2-5, with no clear D. There are 14 residues in the CDR3. V lost 4 bases and J lost 5, with 14 bases in between. The CDR3 here is CASSSSIRSETQYF. The DNA for the CDR3 is TGTGCCAGCAGTTCGTCCATACGGTCCGAGACCCAGTACTTC.

This clonotype occurred a few times. This rearrangement joins TRBV20-1 to TRBJ2-7; D possibly corresponds to TRBD1 (5 bases). Trimming took off 5 bases at V and 7 bases at J, with 21 bases between the two ends. The germline CDR1 and CDR2 sequences are DFQATT and SNEGSKA (reference sequence). This CDR3 region has 14 residues. CDR3 sequence: CSASQTGPNREQYF. In DNA form, the CDR3 reads TGCAGTGCTTCGCAGACCGGACCCAACAGGGAGCAGTACTTC.

About this clonotype itself: A junction end diverges from the germline sequence, so it may reflect a read error. The chain is built from TRBV7-9 and TRBJ2-5, with TRBD2 matching over 10 bases. In germline, CDR1 is SEHNR, CDR2 FQNEAQ (reference sequence). CDR3 length: 13 amino acids. The CDR3 DNA reads TGTGCCAGCAGCCTAGCGGGAGACAAGACCCAGTACTTC. Translating it yields CASSLAGDKTQYF.

The sample holds a few counts of this clonotype. This rearrangement joins TRBV29-1 to TRBJ2-4, with a weak D call TRBD1 (5 bases). CDR1 and CDR2 (germline): SQVTM, ANQGSEA. This CDR3 is 14 amino acids long. V was clipped by 4 bases and J by 6 bases, with 16 bases between them. The CDR3 bases are TGCAGCGTTGTTGATCAGGGATCGAGAAACATTCAGTACTTC. Protein: CSVVDQGSRNIQYF.

J is TRBJ2-3 and V is TRBV20-1, with D possibly called TRBD1 or TRBD2 (5 bases each). The CDR3 covers 14 residues. Trimming pared 6 bases from V and 4 bases from J, leaving 17 bases between. Germline-derived CDR1 and CDR2 are DFQATT and SNEGSKA (reference sequence). In DNA form, the CDR3 reads TGCAGTGCCCTAGAGGGGAAGGGCCCAGATACGCAGTATTTT. This sequence encodes CSALEGKGPDTQYF.

The chain uses TRBV20-1 and TRBJ2-5; D gene unclear. This CDR3 has 15 amino acids. V lost 4 bases, J lost 2 bases, and 17 bases lay in between. Germline lookup yields CDR1 DFQATT and CDR2 SNEGSKA (reference sequence). The CDR3 region is CSATRMGSSQETQYF. CDR3 nucleotides: TGCAGTGCTACACGGATGGGGTCAAGTCAAGAGACCCAGTACTTC.

This clonotype was seen a handful of times. The chain uses TRBV20-1 and TRBJ2-5; 8 bases match TRBD2. V lost 6 bases and J lost 5; bases outside the gene matches: 11. The CDR3 sequence is 14 residues long. Germline V gives CDR1 DFQATT, CDR2 SNEGSKA (reference sequence). In DNA, the CDR3 is TGCAGTGCCCCTCCGGGAGGGCCAGGGGAGACCCAGTACTTC. Translation gives CSAPPGGPGETQYF.

The chain carries TRBV27 and TRBJ2-7; D is possibly TRBD2 (5 bases). Germline-derived CDR1 and CDR2 are MNHEY and SMNVEV (reference sequence). Trimming stripped 2 bases from V and 0 bases from J, with 11 bases between. The CDR3 has 15 residues. The CDR3, as DNA: TGTGCCAGCAGTTTAGCTAGCCTGAGCTCCTACGAGCAGTACTTC. Encoded protein: CASSLASLSSYEQYF.

This CDR3 reads CASSQELAREQYF. The CDR3 DNA reads as TGTGCCAGCAGCCAAGAGTTAGCGCGCGAGCAGTACTTC. The gene calls are TRBV3-1 and TRBJ2-7; D might be TRBD2 (5 bases). The germline gives CDR1 LGHDT, CDR2 YNNKEL (reference sequence). V was trimmed by 0 bases and J by 6 bases, leaving 9 bases between them. This CDR3 contains 13 residues.

This clonotype occurred a few times. One junction end disagrees with the germline gene, perhaps due to a read error. The chain joins TRBV5-6 to TRBJ2-1; D not certain. The CDR3 runs 12 residues. Looked up from germline, CDR1 is SGHDT and CDR2 is YYEEEE. The CDR3 is CASRLESNEQFF. In nucleotides, the CDR3 is TGTGCCAGCAGATTGGAATCTAATGAGCAGTTCTTC.

This clonotype was found a few times. The chain is built from TRBV7-2 and TRBJ2-7; 7 bases match TRBD1. This CDR3 region has 15 residues. From germline, CDR1 is SGHTA and CDR2 FQGNSA. J gave up 0 bases and V 5 bases, and 7 bases lay outside the gene matches. Here the CDR3 reads CASSPDRAPSYEQYF. CDR3 sequence (DNA): TGTGCCAGCAGCCCTGACAGGGCCCCCTCCTACGAGCAGTACTTC.